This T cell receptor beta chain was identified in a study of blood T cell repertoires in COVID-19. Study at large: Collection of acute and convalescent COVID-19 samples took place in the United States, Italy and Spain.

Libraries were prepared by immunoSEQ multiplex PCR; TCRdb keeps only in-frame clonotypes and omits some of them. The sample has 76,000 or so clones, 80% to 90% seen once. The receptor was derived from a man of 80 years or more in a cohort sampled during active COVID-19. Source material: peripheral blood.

The CDR3 DNA reads TGCGCCAGCAGCTCTCAGGGGGTCGAGCAGTACTTC. It encodes CASSSQGVEQYF. The chain recombines TRBV5-1 with TRBJ2-7, with 7 bases aligning to TRBD1. J lost 6 bases, V lost 3 bases, and 3 bases had no gene match. The germline V gene encodes CDR1 SGHRS and CDR2 YFSETQ. This CDR3 has 12 amino acids.